A selection of T cell receptor beta chains follows, all from one sample in a study of shared clonotypes between healthy human individuals. The method was immunoSEQ multiplex PCR; TCRdb's version includes in-frame clones alone and lacks a portion of them. The sample records fewer than 850,000 clones, roughly 88% being singletons. Sequencing used memory CD8+ T cells from PBMCs. The receptors were sampled from a man between 18 and 29 years old in good health. Some clones in this sample may be carry-over from other donors' samples. CDR3s leave out the opening cysteine and the closing phenylalanine or tryptophan.

v_gene | CDR3aa
TRBV27 | ASSRRQPSVRISQY
TRBV6-1 | ASSEYGDRHHQPQH
TRBV19 | ASSTLRDRGLDTQY
TRBV27 | ASSLSSGRAPNYGYT
TRBV7-6 | ASSLAFIGAGTEAF
TRBV9 | ASSATLTGGSQGGELF
TRBV30 | AGSGQLDPDTQY
TRBV19 | ASSISGNQPQH
TRBV9 | ASSARTGTDPEQY
TRBV5-4 | ASSLAGLDTEAF